Detailed here is one TCR beta chain. This record comes from a study of shared T cell receptors in the human thymus. Clones were sequenced by immunoSEQ multiplex PCR, and TCRdb holds only the in-frame ones, with some missing. In the table there are about 710,000 clones, about 89% of which are singletons. This CDR3 is 12 amino acids long. From germline, CDR1 is MNHEY and CDR2 SVGAGI. V was cut by 3 bases and J by 3 bases, with 5 bases left in between. Another study also made use of these data, one on human thymus T cells. Per that study: Samples came from healthy Finnish infants during open corrective cardiac surgery. In corrective heart surgery, resections were taken, and these provided the thymus tissue. A high degree of thymic repertoire overlap among unrelated individuals was reported in related research.

This TCR came from a boy less than two years old with a congenital heart defect. The sample consisted of thymocytes. This chain connects TRBV6-5 to TRBJ1-1; D ambiguous. The CDR3 region has the DNA TGTGCCAGCAGTTATAGAGACACTGAAGCTTTCTTT. Its translation is CASSYRDTEAFF.